These 20 T cell receptor beta chains were sequenced from one sample in a study of shared clonotypes between healthy human individuals. Sequencing was performed with immunoSEQ multiplex PCR; in TCRdb, only in-frame clones are kept and a portion is missing. The sample gives over 95,000 clones, roughly two thirds of which show up once; over 20% is in the top ten. Sequenced input: memory CD8+ T cells sorted from blood. The subset here: CD45RO+ cells pooled with CCR7-negative TemRA cells. The receptors were gathered from a woman in her twenties or thirties in good health.

The genes are TRBV28 and TRBJ2-3; D not resolved. The CDR3 length is 16 residues. From germline, CDR1 is MDHEN and CDR2 SYDVKM. Trimming cost V 5 bases and J 2 bases, with 17 bases left between them. CDR3 sequence: CASSPNIGRNTDTQYF. CDR3 DNA: TGTGCCAGCAGTCCCAACATAGGTCGCAACACAGATACGCAGTATTTT.

The rearrangement uses TRBV11-2 and TRBJ2-7; tentative D call: TRBD2 (6 bases). Germline V gene lookup returns CDR1 SGHAT and CDR2 FQNNGV. The V end was cut by 6 bases, the J end by 0 bases, with 12 bases between. The CDR3 loop spans 14 amino acids. Here the CDR3 DNA reads TGTGCCAGCAGAACCGCGGGGAGCTCCTACGAGCAGTACTTC. It is translated as CASRTAGSSYEQYF.

The chain combines TRBV5-1 with TRBJ2-7, with TRBD1 identical over 7 bases. CDR1 is SGHRS, CDR2 YFSETQ, per germline. The V segment lost 4 bases and the J segment 2 bases; nucleotides outside the gene matches: 12. The CDR3 loop spans 16 amino acids. The CDR3 sequence: CASSEKQGRATYEQYF. CDR3 DNA: TGCGCCAGCAGCGAAAAACAGGGGCGGGCGACCTACGAGCAGTACTTC.

The CDR3 loop reads CASSWSGRASAGELFF. CDR3 sequence (DNA): TGCGCCAGCAGCTGGAGCGGGAGGGCTTCCGCCGGGGAGCTGTTTTTT. The chain recombines TRBV5-1 with TRBJ2-2, with 10 bases matching TRBD2. Germline values: CDR1 SGHRS, CDR2 YFSETQ. The CDR3 is made up of 16 amino acids. The V segment lost 3 bases and the J segment 6 bases; nucleotides outside the gene matches: 8.

This sequence joins TRBV6-1 and TRBJ2-7; 11 bases are shared with TRBD2. This CDR3 spans 15 amino acids. The germline gives CDR1 MNHNS, CDR2 SASEGT. V gave up 6 bases and J gave up 4 bases; unmatched junction bases: 8. CDR3 loop: CASRAATSGMYEQYF. CDR3 bases: TGTGCCAGCAGGGCCGCGACTAGCGGGATGTACGAGCAGTACTTC.

The rearrangement joins TRBV5-4 to TRBJ2-3, with D hard to call. Germline V gives CDR1 SGHNT, CDR2 YYREEE (reference sequence). The CDR3 has 14 residues. Trimming pared 4 bases from V and 1 base from J, leaving 10 bases between. The CDR3 DNA is TGTGCCAGCAGCGGGCTCGACGGCACAGATACGCAGTATTTT. Translation: CASSGLDGTDTQYF.

The rearrangement joins TRBV25-1 to TRBJ2-5, with no clear D. The CDR3 sequence is 11 residues long. Looked up from germline, CDR1 is MGHDK and CDR2 is SYGVNS. V lost 3 bases, J lost 4 bases, and 3 bases lay in between. The CDR3 nucleotides read TGTGCCAGCAGTGATCGAGAGACCCAGTACTTC. Residues: CASSDRETQYF.

V is TRBV14 and J is TRBJ2-1; D remains ambiguous. From germline, CDR1 is SGHDN and CDR2 FVKESK. Trimming removed 1 base at V and 1 base at J, with 8 bases between. CDR3 length: 15 residues. The CDR3 nucleotides are TGTGCCAGCAGCCAAGGGTATAGTTCCTACAATGAGCAGTTCTTC. Amino acid sequence: CASSQGYSSYNEQFF.

This chain joins TRBV29-1 and TRBJ2-7; D tentatively fits TRBD1 or TRBD2 (5 bases each). The germline V gene has CDR1 SQVTM and CDR2 ANQGSEA. The CDR3 length is 15 residues. V lost 2 bases and J 4 bases, leaving 18 bases between the germline ends. CDR3 nucleotides: TGCAGCGTTGAATCTGGGTGGGACGGATTTTACGAGCAGTACTTC. Translated: CSVESGWDGFYEQYF.

The chain is built from TRBV27 and TRBJ1-5; D not resolved. Germline-derived CDR1 and CDR2 are MNHEY and SMNVEV (reference sequence). The CDR3 length is 12 residues. The V gene lost 6 bases and the J gene lost 5 bases, with 8 bases spanning the gap. CDR3: CASSLRDQPQHF. CDR3 nucleotides: TGTGCCAGCAGCCTCCGGGATCAGCCCCAGCATTTT.

The chain recombines TRBV21-1 with TRBJ1-3. TRBV21-1 is a pseudogene locus. The CDR3 runs 17 residues. CDR3 bases: TGTGCCAGCAGTCGGGATCTAGCTACACACGCACGAAACACCATATATTTT. It codes for CASSRDLATHARNTIYF.

This chain joins TRBV25-1 and TRBJ1-1; D is unresolved. Per the germline V gene, CDR1 is MGHDK and CDR2 is SYGVNS. Trimming shortened V by 7 bases and J by 5 bases, and 11 bases separated the two germline ends. The CDR3 runs 12 residues. Here the CDR3 reads CASTNRRTEAFF. CDR3 nucleotides: TGTGCCAGCACCAATCGACGTACTGAAGCTTTCTTT. Drawing the rest from reference TRBV25-1 and TRBJ1-1, the complete variable domain is EADIYQTPRYLVIGTGKKITLECSQTMGHDKMYWYQQDPGMELHLIHYSYGVNSTEKGDLSSESTVSRIRTEHFPLTLESARPSHTSQYLCASTNRRTEAFFGQGTRLTVV.

This chain connects TRBV29-1 to TRBJ2-7; 9 nucleotides match TRBD1. Losses at the gene ends were 6 bases for V and 7 bases for J; bases not matched to a gene: 7. The germline V gene encodes CDR1 SQVTM and CDR2 ANQGSEA. This CDR3 spans 12 amino acids. CDR3 protein: CSVWTGEWEQYF. In DNA, the CDR3 is TGCAGCGTGTGGACAGGGGAATGGGAGCAGTACTTC.

There are a few counts of this clone. Other DNA sequences in this sample translate to the same CDR3. The V call is TRBV9, the J call TRBJ2-2; D not certain. Germline loops: CDR1 SGDLS, CDR2 YYNGEE. The V end was cut by 0 bases, the J end by 5 bases, with 5 bases between. CDR3 length: 13 amino acids. In nucleotides, the CDR3 is TGTGCCAGCAGCGTAGGTGGGACCGGGGAGCTGTTTTTT. Translated: CASSVGGTGELFF. The full variable domain, its missing parts supplied by reference TRBV9 and TRBJ2-2, is DSGVTQTPKHLITATGQRVTLRCSPRSGDLSVYWYQQSLDQGLQFLIQYYNGEERAKGNILERFSAQQFPDLHSELNLSSLELGDSALYFCASSVGGTGELFFGEGSRLTVL.

The chain uses TRBV23-1 and TRBJ2-1; D is unclear. TRBV23-1 is filed as an ORF, its function uncertain. V lost 0 bases and J 5 bases, leaving 5 bases between the germline ends. The CDR3 has 13 amino acids. CDR3 in amino acids: CASSQSANNEQFF. The CDR3 region has the DNA TGCGCCAGCAGTCAATCGGCGAACAATGAGCAGTTCTTC.

This chain connects TRBV15 to TRBJ1-5; no reliable D call. Trimming removed 1 base from V and 9 bases from J, with 7 bases in between. Looked up from germline, CDR1 is LNHNV and CDR2 is YYDKDF (reference sequence). The CDR3 is made up of 12 amino acids. The CDR3 spells CATSRGSGPQHF. The CDR3 nucleotides are TGTGCCACCAGCAGAGGTTCGGGGCCCCAGCATTTT. Full variable domain (missing parts from reference TRBV15 and TRBJ1-5): DAMVIQNPRYQVTQFGKPVTLSCSQTLNHNVMYWYQQKSSQAPKLLFHYYDKDFNNEADTPDNFQSRRPNTSFCFLDIRSPGLGDTAMYLCATSRGSGPQHFGDGTRLSIL.

The gene calls are TRBV30 and TRBJ2-3; 9 bases are a match to TRBD2. The CDR3 contains 15 residues. Germline trimming cut 2 bases from V and 3 bases from J; bases unmatched to any gene: 6. Germline loops: CDR1 GTSNPN, CDR2 SVGIG (reference sequence). The CDR3 DNA is TGTGCCTGGAGTCTTGGCGGGGGGGTTACAGATACGCAGTATTTT. It translates to CAWSLGGGVTDTQYF.

V is TRBV7-9 and J is TRBJ1-4; 9 positions agree with TRBD1. The CDR3 loop spans 15 amino acids. The J segment lost 7 bases and the V segment lost 4 bases, leaving 7 bases of the junction unmatched. The V gene's germline CDR1 is SEHNR and CDR2 FQNEAQ (reference sequence). The CDR3 reads CASSSSGTGSEKLFF. In nucleotides, the CDR3 is TGTGCCAGCAGCTCGTCCGGGACAGGGAGTGAAAAACTGTTTTTT.

The chain combines TRBV5-8 with TRBJ2-5; the match to TRBD2 covers 8 bases. J lost 10 bases, V lost 7 bases, and 9 bases had no gene match. CDR3 length: 12 amino acids. Germline CDR1 SGHTS, CDR2 YDEGEE. The chain's CDR3 is CASPGTSLFQYF. The CDR3 nucleotides read TGTGCCAGCCCCGGGACTAGTCTCTTCCAGTACTTC.

This clone has more than one count but fewer than ten. The chain is built from TRBV7-9 and TRBJ1-2; TRBD1 aligns across 7 bases. The germline CDR1 and CDR2 sequences are SEHNR and FQNEAQ (reference sequence). V lost 5 bases and J lost 5; bases outside the gene matches: 2. CDR3 length equals 12 residues. The CDR3 coding sequence is TGTGCCAGCAGCGGGACAGAGTATGGCTACACCTTC. The encoded protein is CASSGTEYGYTF. Together with reference TRBV7-9 and TRBJ1-2, the CDR3 gives the full variable domain: DTGVSQNPRHKITKRGQNVTFRCDPISEHNRLYWYRQTLGQGPEFLTYFQNEAQLEKSRLLSDRFSAERPKGSFSTLEIQRTEQGDSAMYLCASSGTEYGYTFGSGTRLTVV.